This T cell receptor (beta chain) comes out of a study of T cell repertoires in cytomegalovirus infection (dated by TCRdb to between 2018 and 2021). Background on the whole study: Recently identified HLA-C-restricted CMV epitopes, whose presentation resists viral immunomodulation, were targeted by peptide stimulations together with well-studied HLA-B-restricted epitopes. The HLA type of each donor mattered for the analysis, because public TCR beta signatures pointed to carriage of CMV infection along with the matching HLA type. On the study overall, not on this receptor specifically: The ex vivo response was dominated by HLA-C-restricted CMV-specific TCR beta clonotypes, and the single most frequent clonotype in two of eight donors was supplied by these HLA-C-restricted clonotypes. In both this cohort and an independent roughly 350-donor cohort, the cumulative frequency of public TCR beta family members distinguished carriers of CMV infection plus the relevant HLA type.

In this sample, this clonotype turned up a few times. The antigen this receptor binds is unknown. Base qualities are not at hand, and no much larger clone is one base apart. CDR1 SNHLY and CDR2 FYNNEI were looked up in the germline V gene. V drops 1 base and J drops 6 bases, leaving 7 bases in between. The CDR3 contains 12 residues, cysteine and phenylalanine counted. The DNA shown is the 36-base CDR3, in frame from base 1. The treatment or condition label corresponds to: in vitro stimulation with specific CMV peptide epitopes to enrich CMV-specific T cells. Sequencing was carried out with an Illumina HiSeq 1500. In-frame beta chains were kept once TCRdb had trimmed the public reads at Q25 with fastp and called clones with MiXCR. For every CDR3 protein sequence, its rows merge into one entry that carries the most common genes and DNA. The table for this sample lists more than 250,000 distinct CDR3 sequences; 20% to 30% of them were counted only once. The top ten clonotypes cover about an eighth of the sample.

This TCR was sampled from a human donor in good health (CMV status not recorded). Some clones in this sample may be carry-over from other donors' samples. The sample was cultured PBMCs, taken from culture after CMV antigen stimulation. The rearrangement combines TRBV2 with TRBJ2-7; the D gene assignment is perhaps TRBD1 or TRBD2, with each matching 5 bases. The CDR3 amino acid sequence is: CASSEVGTEQYF. In nucleotides, the sequence is TGTGCCAGCAGTGAAGTAGGGACCGAGCAGTACTTC.